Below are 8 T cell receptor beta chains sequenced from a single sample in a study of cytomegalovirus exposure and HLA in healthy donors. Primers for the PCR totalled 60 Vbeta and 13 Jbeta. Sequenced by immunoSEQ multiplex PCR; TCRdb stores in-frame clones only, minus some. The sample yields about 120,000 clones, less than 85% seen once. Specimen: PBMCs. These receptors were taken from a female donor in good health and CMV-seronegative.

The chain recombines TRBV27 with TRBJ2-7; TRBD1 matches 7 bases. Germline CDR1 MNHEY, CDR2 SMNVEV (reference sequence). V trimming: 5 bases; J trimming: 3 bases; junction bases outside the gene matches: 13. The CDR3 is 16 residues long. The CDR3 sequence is CASSPPYAGGIYEQYF. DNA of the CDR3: TGTGCCAGCAGTCCCCCCTACGCAGGGGGTATCTACGAGCAGTACTTC.

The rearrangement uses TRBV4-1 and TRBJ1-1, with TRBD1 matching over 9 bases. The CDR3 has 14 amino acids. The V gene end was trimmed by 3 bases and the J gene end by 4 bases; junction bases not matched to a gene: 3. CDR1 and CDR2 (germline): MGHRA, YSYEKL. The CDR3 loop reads CASSQRGQGTEAFF. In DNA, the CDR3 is TGCGCCAGCAGCCAGCGGGGACAGGGCACTGAAGCTTTCTTT.

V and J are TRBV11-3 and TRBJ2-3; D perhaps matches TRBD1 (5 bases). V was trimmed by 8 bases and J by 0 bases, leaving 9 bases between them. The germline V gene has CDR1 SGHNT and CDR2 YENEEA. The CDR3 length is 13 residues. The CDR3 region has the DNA TGTGCCAGCGTACAGGAGAGCACAGATACGCAGTATTTT. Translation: CASVQESTDTQYF.

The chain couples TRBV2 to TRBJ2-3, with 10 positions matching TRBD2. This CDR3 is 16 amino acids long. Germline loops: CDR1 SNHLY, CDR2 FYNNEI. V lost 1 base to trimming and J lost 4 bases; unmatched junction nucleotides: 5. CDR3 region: CASSEGASGSADTQYF. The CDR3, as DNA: TGTGCCAGCAGTGAAGGGGCTAGCGGGAGCGCAGATACGCAGTATTTT. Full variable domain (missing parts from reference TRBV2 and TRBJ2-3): EPEVTQTPSHQVTQMGQEVILRCVPISNHLYFYWYRQILGQKVEFLVSFYNNEISEKSEIFDDQFSVERPDGSNFTLKIRSTKLEDSAMYFCASSEGASGSADTQYFGPGTRLTVL.

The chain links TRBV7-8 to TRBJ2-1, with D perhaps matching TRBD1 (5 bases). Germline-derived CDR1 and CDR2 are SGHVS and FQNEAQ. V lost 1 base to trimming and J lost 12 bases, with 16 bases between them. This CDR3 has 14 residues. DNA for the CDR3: TGTGCCAGCAGCTTAGTAATGGGCCAGGGTGGGCAGTTCTTC. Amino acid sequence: CASSLVMGQGGQFF.

CDR3 loop: CASSLVATGGVYEQYF. CDR3 nucleotide sequence: TGTGCCAGCAGTTTGGTCGCGACAGGGGGAGTTTACGAGCAGTACTTC. The chain combines TRBV28 with TRBJ2-7; 9 bases map to TRBD1. The germline CDR1 and CDR2 sequences are MDHEN and SYDVKM. The CDR3 is made up of 16 amino acids. V dropped 3 bases and J dropped 4; count of bases not matched to a gene: 10.

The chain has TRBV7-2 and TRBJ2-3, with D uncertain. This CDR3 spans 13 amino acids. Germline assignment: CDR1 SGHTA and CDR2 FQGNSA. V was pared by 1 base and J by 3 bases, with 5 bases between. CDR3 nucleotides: TGTGCCAGCAGCTTAGTCCGGACAGATACGCAGTATTTT. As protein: CASSLVRTDTQYF.

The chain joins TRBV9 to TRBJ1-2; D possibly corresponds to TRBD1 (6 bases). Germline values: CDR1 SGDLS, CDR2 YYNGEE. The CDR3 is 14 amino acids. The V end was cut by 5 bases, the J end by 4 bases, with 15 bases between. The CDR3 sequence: CASSGEGVLYGYTF. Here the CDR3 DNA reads TGTGCCAGCAGTGGAGAGGGGGTTCTCTATGGCTACACCTTC.